This entry describes one TCR beta chain. Antigen unknown. A junction boundary mismatches the germline segment, possibly from a read error. Diagnoses were established using clinical symptoms, serum thyroxine and TRAb, thyroid ultrasound and orbital computed tomography. The CDR3 sequence is 14 residues long. Looked up from germline, CDR1 is SGHRS and CDR2 is YFSETQ. Regions amplified from RNA transcripts were the TCR beta CDR3 regions. When the TCR CDR3 underwent first-round RT-PCR, the HTBI primer set was used. TCRdb analysed the multiplex PCR reads with MiXCR anew, one entry per CDR3 protein. The sample shows hundreds of thousands of distinct CDR3 sequences, 40% to 55% of them seen only once. The entry originates in a study of T cells in Graves' hyperthyroidism and ophthalmopathy. General study findings and limits: Most thyroid clonotypes expanded above 0.001 were also detected in blood. Patients with ophthalmopathy were separated from those with stable hyperthyroidism by a 13 V-J model.

The TCR originated in an adult man with Graves' disease, either hyperthyroidism or ophthalmopathy (not recorded which). The sample taken for sequencing was peripheral blood or thyroid tissue (not recorded which). V is TRBV5-1 and J is TRBJ1-1; the match to TRBD1 covers 7 bases. The CDR3 is CAGSTRQGISEAFF. The CDR3 bases are TGTGCCGGCAGCACACGACAGGGTATCTCTGAAGCTTTCTTT.